This is a list of T cell receptor beta chains from one sample in a study of blood T cell repertoires in COVID-19. Sequencing used immunoSEQ multiplex PCR; TCRdb keeps in-frame clones, though not all of them. This repertoire shows about 68,000 clones, about 80% found once; its top ten account for approximately 12%. Sequencing input: peripheral blood. The source is a human donor in a cohort sampled during active COVID-19. Each CDR3 is given with its conserved first and last residue. The D gene is left open where the match is weak. Clone sizes are given selectively: once, few, many, or a class where the clone is expanded.

clone_size	v_call	j_call	d_call	cdr3_nt	cdr3_aa
-	TRBV19	TRBJ1-3	TRBD1	TGTGCCAGTAGTATGGGCAGGGGGAATGGAAACACCATATATTTT	CASSMGRGNGNTIYF
-	TRBV11-2	TRBJ2-1	TRBD2	TGTGCCAGCAGCCCGACTAGCGGGAGCCGGGAGCAGTTCTTC	CASSPTSGSREQFF
many	TRBV29-1	TRBJ1-1	-	TGCAGCGTTTTTCGGATAGGGAGCACTGAAGCTTTCTTT	CSVFRIGSTEAFF
once	TRBV29-1	TRBJ2-7	-	TGCAGCGTTGCCCGAGGCTCCTACGAGCAGTACTTC	CSVARGSYEQYF
-	TRBV9	TRBJ1-1	TRBD1	TGTGCCAGCAGCGCAATTCCAGGGGGGACTGAAGCTTTCTTT	CASSAIPGGTEAFF
-	TRBV24-1	TRBJ2-5	TRBD1	TGTGCCACCAGCTATAATACAGGGGGTGCGGAAGAGACCCAGTACTTC	CATSYNTGGAEETQYF
-	TRBV3-1/TRBV3-2	TRBJ1-5	-	TGTGCCAGCAGCCAAGACGTTAATCAGCCCCAGCATTTT	CASSQDVNQPQHF
few	TRBV28	TRBJ2-1	TRBD2	TGTGCCAGCAGTGGAAGCGGGAGAGATTACAATGAGCAGTTCTTC	CASSGSGRDYNEQFF
-	TRBV24-1	TRBJ1-2	TRBD1	TGTGCCACCAGTGACCAAAAGACAGGGGGGTTGGATGGCTACACCTTC	CATSDQKTGGLDGYTF
-	TRBV7-2	TRBJ2-1	TRBD1	TGTGCCAGCAGCCCAGGGGGACAGGGGGCGGGTGAGCAGTTCTTC	CASSPGGQGAGEQFF
-	TRBV5-4	TRBJ1-2	-	TGTGCCAGCAGCTCTAGGGGGTCAGGGCGCTATGGCTACACCTTC	CASSSRGSGRYGYTF
-	TRBV19	TRBJ1-1	TRBD1	TGTGCCAGTAGTACTGAACAGGGGACCACTGAAGCTTTCTTT	CASSTEQGTTEAFF
-	TRBV12-3/TRBV12-4	TRBJ1-2	-	TGTGCCAGCAGTTCTAACTACTATGGCTACACCTTC	CASSSNYYGYTF
-	TRBV5-1	TRBJ1-5	-	TGCGCCAGCAGGGAAGGGGGAGGGAATCATCAGCCCCAGCATTTT	CASREGGGNHQPQHF
-	TRBV29-1	TRBJ2-1	TRBD2	TGCAGCGTCTATATTGCTAGCGGGCCCAATGAGCAGTTCTTC	CSVYIASGPNEQFF
-	TRBV4-1	TRBJ2-1	-	TGCGCCAGCAGCCAACACTCCGGTCGGGGCTCCTACAATGAGCAGTTCTTC	CASSQHSGRGSYNEQFF
-	TRBV2	TRBJ2-3	TRBD1	TGTGCCAGCAGGGGCCTAGGGGGCCACACAGATACGCAGTATTTT	CASRGLGGHTDTQYF
-	TRBV6-6	TRBJ1-3	-	TGTGCCAGCACCGGCGGAATCTCTGGAAACACCATATATTTT	CASTGGISGNTIYF
-	TRBV18	TRBJ1-3	-	TGTGCCAGCTCACCATCTCAGGCTGGAAACACCATATATTTT	CASSPSQAGNTIYF
few	TRBV14	TRBJ1-2	TRBD1	TGTGCCAGCAGCCCCGACAGGGACTATGGCTACACCTTC	CASSPDRDYGYTF
-	TRBV4-3	TRBJ2-1	-	TGCGCCAGCAGCCAAGACAGTATCTCCTACAATGAGCAGTTCTTC	CASSQDSISYNEQFF
-	TRBV29-1	TRBJ2-2	TRBD1	TGCAGCGGAACAGGGGCCAGCGGGGAGCTGTTTTTT	CSGTGASGELFF
-	TRBV9	TRBJ2-1	TRBD2	TGTGCCAGCAGCGTAGCTAGCGGGCGACCCAATGAGCAGTTCTTC	CASSVASGRPNEQFF
-	TRBV9	TRBJ2-5	-	TGTGCCAGCAGCGTAGTATCCGGGCAAGAGACCCAGTACTTC	CASSVVSGQETQYF
-	TRBV7-2	TRBJ2-6	TRBD2	TGTGCCAGCGCCCGGGACTACAACTCTGGGGCCAACGTCCTGACTTTC	CASARDYNSGANVLTF
-	TRBV5-6	TRBJ2-7	-	TGTGCCAGCAGCTTAGACCCGGACAGTTTCAGCTCCTACGAGCAGTACTTC	CASSLDPDSFSSYEQYF
-	TRBV5-1	TRBJ1-5	-	TGCGCCAGCAGCTTGAACGCAGGGGATCAGCCCCAGCATTTT	CASSLNAGDQPQHF
-	TRBV27	TRBJ1-1	-	TGTGCCAGCAGTCTCCAGCGGAACACTGAAGCTTTCTTT	CASSLQRNTEAFF
few	TRBV7-8	TRBJ1-6	-	TGTGCCAGCAGCTTAGTACGGGGAGATTCACCCCTCCACTTT	CASSLVRGDSPLHF
-	TRBV7-2	TRBJ2-2	-	TGTGCCAGCAGCTTAGCGGGGGCCGGCACCGGGGAGCTGTTTTTT	CASSLAGAGTGELFF
-	TRBV25-1	TRBJ1-4	-	TGTGCCAGCAGTGAATTTGGGACTAGTGAAAAACTGTTTTTT	CASSEFGTSEKLFF
-	TRBV27	TRBJ1-6	-	TGTGCCAGCAGTAGGGCGGGGGCGCAACATTCACCCCTCCACTTT	CASSRAGAQHSPLHF
many	TRBV7-9	TRBJ1-2	-	TGTGCCAGCAGCCTGCTCGAGTCCGCTAACTATGGCTACACCTTC	CASSLLESANYGYTF
-	TRBV27	TRBJ1-2	TRBD1	TGTGCCAGCAGTTCCTCTCCTCTCCGGACAGGGAACTATGGCTACACCTTC	CASSSSPLRTGNYGYTF
-	TRBV5-1	TRBJ2-1	TRBD2	TGCGCCAGCAGCCCTGGACTAGCGGGGGCCCGCGATGAGCAGTTCTTC	CASSPGLAGARDEQFF
-	TRBV28	TRBJ1-4	-	TGTGCCAGCAGAGCCGGGGAACGTGGGAAACTGTTTTTT	CASRAGERGKLFF
-	TRBV30	TRBJ1-4	-	TGTGCCTGGAGTGTTGAGGGGGCAACTAATGAAAAACTGTTTTTT	CAWSVEGATNEKLFF
few	TRBV6-5	TRBJ1-4	TRBD1	TGTGCCAGCAGTAGGACAGGGTGGTATGAAAAACTGTTTTTT	CASSRTGWYEKLFF
-	TRBV28	TRBJ1-5	TRBD1	TGTGCCAGCAGTTCAGGTGGGACAGGGGGACAGCCCCAGCATTTT	CASSSGGTGGQPQHF
-	TRBV24-1	TRBJ2-3	TRBD1	TGTGCCACCAGCAAGACAGGGGTAGTCCCAGATACGCAGTATTTT	CATSKTGVVPDTQYF
-	TRBV7-2	TRBJ2-1	TRBD2	TGTGCCTCCGGGGGGGGCGCGAACACCTACAATGAGCAGTTCTTC	CASGGGANTYNEQFF
-	TRBV11-2	TRBJ1-1	-	TGTGCCAGCAGCCGGGACTGGAACACTGAAGCTTTCTTT	CASSRDWNTEAFF
-	TRBV5-1	TRBJ2-4	-	TGCGCCAGCAGCCCACAGGGCCATAACATTCAGTACTTC	CASSPQGHNIQYF
-	TRBV19	TRBJ2-1	TRBD2	TGTGCCAGTAGTTCTTCTTCTAGCGGAGCCGAGCAGTTCTTC	CASSSSSSGAEQFF
-	TRBV2	TRBJ1-1	-	TGTGCCAGCACGTCCCGGGGGGCGAACACTGAAGCTTTCTTT	CASTSRGANTEAFF
-	TRBV7-2	TRBJ2-7	-	TGTGCCAGCAGCTTAGACAGGTGGATCTACGAGCAGTACTTC	CASSLDRWIYEQYF
-	TRBV19	TRBJ2-2	-	TGTGCCAGTAGTATACTAGGGGCGGCGAACACCGGGGAGCTGTTTTTT	CASSILGAANTGELFF
-	TRBV29-1	TRBJ2-2	TRBD2	TGCAGCGCTCACGCGAGCGGGAGGGCCTCCGGGGAGCTGTTTTTT	CSAHASGRASGELFF
-	TRBV21-1	TRBJ2-5	-	TGTGCCAGCAGCAAGAGGACAGGGGTGATAGAGACCCAGTACTTC	CASSKRTGVIETQYF
-	TRBV19	TRBJ2-2	-	TGTGCCAGTAGTATAGGGTCAGGGGTCACCGGGGAGCTGTTTTTT	CASSIGSGVTGELFF